Ten or more counts support the clone carrying this TCR beta chain. These data come from a study of human T cells and chemical hapten exposure. Study-wide background: Patients received weekly diphenylcyclopropenone doses to the scalp throughout the approximately 24-week study.

Time point specified: patch test 1, 2 weeks after DPC sensitization. Treatment of the sample: therapeutic diphenylcyclopropenone sensitization with weekly scalp DPC. TCRdb reanalysed the RACE reads using MiXCR and keeps one entry per CDR3 protein. The sample lists some 350,000 distinct CDR3 sequences, around 7% occurring once. This CDR3 is 14 amino acids long. Trimming cost V 3 bases and J 9 bases; bases outside gene matches: 7. CDR1 and CDR2 (germline): SGHTA, FQGTGA. The sample consisted of whole blood, taken in connection with sensitization to the hapten diphenylcyclopropenone (DPC). The receptor was derived from a woman younger than 35 with alopecia areata. Some clones in this sample may be carry-over from other donors' samples. The V call is TRBV7-3, the J call TRBJ2-1; TRBD1 matches at 8 bases. Here the CDR3 reads CASSFQTGAGEQFF. The CDR3 region has the DNA TGTGCCAGCAGCTTTCAGACAGGGGCGGGTGAGCAGTTCTTC.